These T cell receptor beta chains were read from a single sample in a study of cytomegalovirus exposure and HLA in healthy donors. The repertoire was sequenced with immunoSEQ multiplex PCR; TCRdb's copy has only in-frame clones and lacks some. The data hold fewer than 40,000 clones, with just over 85% observed a single time. Material for sequencing was PBMCs. Every receptor here comes from a woman aged 40 to 50 in good health and CMV-seropositive. CDR3s include the opening cysteine and the closing phenylalanine or tryptophan. The D gene is left open where the match is weak. Rows give clone size only sometimes, using once, few, many, or a class for an expanded clone.

clone_size	d_call	j_call	v_call	cdr3_nt	cdr3_aa
.	.	TRBJ1-5	TRBV19	TGTGCCAGTACCCCTACATGGCAGGTGAGTCAGCCCCAGCATTTT	CASTPTWQVSQPQHF
.	.	TRBJ1-2	TRBV7-2	TGTGCCAGCAGCTTAGATATCCAATTAAGGGGTTATGGCTACACCTTC	CASSLDIQLRGYGYTF
.	.	TRBJ1-1	TRBV21-1	TGTGCCAGCAGCCCCCATCGGTGGGAGACTGAAGCTTTCTTT	CASSPHRWETEAFF
.	TRBD2	TRBJ2-1	TRBV7-9	TGTGCCAGCAGTAGGTCGCTAGCGGGGTTGGGCAATGAGCAGTTCTTC	CASSRSLAGLGNEQFF
once	.	TRBJ1-3	TRBV9	TGTGCCAGCAGCCCGCCCGGACTGAACTCTGGAAACACCATATATTTT	CASSPPGLNSGNTIYF
.	.	TRBJ2-7	TRBV28	TGTGCCAGCAGTTTTGCGGGCGCAAGGGCCTACGAGCAGTACTTC	CASSFAGARAYEQYF
.	.	TRBJ2-1	TRBV19	TGTGCCAGTAGTATTCCGGGGAGGAGCGGAACCAATGAGCAGTTCTTC	CASSIPGRSGTNEQFF
.	TRBD1	TRBJ1-6	TRBV9	TGTGCCAGCACCAAGGGGACAGGGGATTCACCCCTCCACTTT	CASTKGTGDSPLHF
.	TRBD2	TRBJ2-1	TRBV5-1	TGCGCCAGCAGCGAAGCGGGGGAGCAGTTCTTC	CASSEAGEQFF
once	.	TRBJ1-1	TRBV7-9	TGTTCCAGCAGCTTAGGGAGGACTGAAGCTTTCTTT	CSSSLGRTEAFF
.	TRBD1	TRBJ1-3	TRBV6-6	TGTGCCAGCGGTCTCCAGGGGGCTGGAAACACCATATATTTT	CASGLQGAGNTIYF
.	.	TRBJ2-7	TRBV6-6	TGTGCCAGCAGTTATCAGGGGTGGGGCGAGCAGTACTTC	CASSYQGWGEQYF
.	.	TRBJ2-3	TRBV7-8	TGTGCCAGCAGCCCCGGGAGTGGGGAGTCCAGCACAGATACGCAGTATTTT	CASSPGSGESSTDTQYF
.	TRBD2	TRBJ2-1	TRBV4-3	TGCGCCAGCAGCCAAGATCTGGGTAGCGGGGGGGCAGGGGAGCAGTTCTTC	CASSQDLGSGGAGEQFF
.	TRBD2	TRBJ2-7	TRBV27	TGTGCCAGCAGTAGGAGCGGGGTCGAGTACGAGCAGTACTTC	CASSRSGVEYEQYF
.	.	TRBJ2-6	TRBV10-3	TGTGCCTCTTTCTCTGGGGCCAACGTCCTGACTTTC	CASFSGANVLTF
.	TRBD1	TRBJ1-2	TRBV5-1	TGCGCCAGCAGCCCGGGGGACAGGCCGCTCCTGGGCTACACCTTC	CASSPGDRPLLGYTF
.	.	TRBJ1-2	TRBV18	TGTGCCAGCTCCCGGAACAGCCCAGTCTATGGCTACACCTTC	CASSRNSPVYGYTF
.	.	TRBJ2-1	TRBV11-2	TGTGCCAGCACCACTTGGAGGGGGCGTTACAATGAGCAGTTCTTC	CASTTWRGRYNEQFF
.	TRBD2	TRBJ2-3	TRBV28	TGTGCCAGCAGCACCCCCGCAGCGGGGGGCCCCACAGATACGCAGTATTTT	CASSTPAAGGPTDTQYF
.	.	TRBJ1-5	TRBV19	TGTGCCAGTAGTATAGTGGGATCAGGGTTAAGCAATCAGCCCCAGCATTTT	CASSIVGSGLSNQPQHF
.	.	TRBJ2-7	TRBV4-2	TGTGCCAGCAGCCAAGAGTCGGGAAGCTCCTACGAGCAGTACTTC	CASSQESGSSYEQYF
.	.	TRBJ1-2	TRBV14	TGTGCCAGCAGCCTATCAGCTAACTATGGCTACACCTTC	CASSLSANYGYTF
few	.	TRBJ1-5	TRBV19	TGTGCCAGTAGTCCACTGTTGAATCAGCCCCAGCATTTT	CASSPLLNQPQHF
.	.	TRBJ1-5	TRBV19	TGTGCCAGTAGTACGGCGAGGGGCAATCAGCCCCAGCATTTT	CASSTARGNQPQHF
.	.	TRBJ2-7	TRBV4-3	TGCGCCAGCAGCCAAGATTTCCAGGGGACCTACGAGCAGTACTTC	CASSQDFQGTYEQYF
.	TRBD1	TRBJ1-4	TRBV5-1	TGCGCCAGCAGCTTGTTAACCGGGACAGAAGAGAATGAAAAACTGTTTTTT	CASSLLTGTEENEKLFF
.	TRBD2	TRBJ2-3	TRBV27	TGTGCCAGCTGGGCGGGGGGGTTGGATACGCAGTATTTT	CASWAGGLDTQYF
few	TRBD1	TRBJ1-3	TRBV11-1	TGTGCCAGCAGCAAGAGGGGGCCGAACTCTGGAAACACCATATATTTT	CASSKRGPNSGNTIYF
.	.	TRBJ1-4	TRBV16	TGTGCCAGCAGCCAATGGGAGGCGGGGAATGAAAAACTGTTTTTT	CASSQWEAGNEKLFF
.	.	TRBJ2-3	TRBV23-1	TGCGCCAGCAGTCACCAAAACAGTCTGGCCAATACGCAGTATTTT	CASSHQNSLANTQYF
.	.	TRBJ2-1	TRBV25-1	TGTGCCAGCAGTGGCCGCAGGTGGGGCACTGGTTGTCAGCAGTTCTTC	CASSGRRWGTGCQQFF
.	.	TRBJ2-7	TRBV5-4	TGTGCCAGCAGCTTGCAGCGCGAGCAGTACTTC	CASSLQREQYF
.	TRBD2	TRBJ2-1	TRBV5-1	TGCGCCAGCAGCCAAGGGCTAGCGGGGGGATCATTCTCCTACAATGAGCAGTTCTTC	CASSQGLAGGSFSYNEQFF
.	.	TRBJ2-3	TRBV12-5	TGTGCTAGTATAGGGGGTAGCACAGATACGCAGTATTTT	CASIGGSTDTQYF
.	.	TRBJ1-5	TRBV18	TGTGCCAGCTCACCAGCCGGGGGGGCGGGTCAGCCCCAGCATTTT	CASSPAGGAGQPQHF
.	TRBD2	TRBJ2-7	TRBV28	TGTGCCAGCAGTTCCTCCCCGGCGGGAGGCTACGAGCAGTACTTC	CASSSSPAGGYEQYF
.	.	TRBJ2-7	TRBV5-1	TGCGCCAGCAGCTTGGCCGCCGGGAGTTCCTACGAGCAGTACTTC	CASSLAAGSSYEQYF
.	TRBD2	TRBJ2-1	TRBV6-4	TGTGCCAGCAGTGATGGGACTAGTCCCAATGAGCAGTTCTTC	CASSDGTSPNEQFF
.	TRBD1	TRBJ2-7	TRBV29-1	TGCAGCGTTGATGAGGGACAGGGTAGGCACGAGCAGTACTTC	CSVDEGQGRHEQYF
few	TRBD1	TRBJ1-1	TRBV7-2	TGTGCCAGCAGCCGGGGACAGATGAACACTGAAGCTTTCTTT	CASSRGQMNTEAFF
.	TRBD1	TRBJ1-4	TRBV5-1	TGCGCCAGCGGGGCAGGGGGGCGGAAGGAAAAACTGTTTTTT	CASGAGGRKEKLFF
.	TRBD1	TRBJ1-2	TRBV19	TGTGCCAGTGGCAAAGGGACAGGGGGCGCGTATGGCTACACCTTC	CASGKGTGGAYGYTF
.	TRBD2	TRBJ2-1	TRBV5-4	TGTGCCAGCAGCTTGCCTCTAGCGGGGGGGTTGGGTGAGCAGTTCTTC	CASSLPLAGGLGEQFF
.	TRBD2	TRBJ2-6	TRBV27	TGTGCCAGCAGTTTAGCGGGGGGGAGTGGGGCCAACGTCCTGACTTTC	CASSLAGGSGANVLTF
.	TRBD2	TRBJ2-7	TRBV2	TGTGCCAGCAGTGAGGCTAGCGGGGGGATCTACGAGCAGTACTTC	CASSEASGGIYEQYF
.	TRBD1	TRBJ2-1	TRBV27	TGTGCCAGCAGTTCGGACAGGGCTTACAATGAGCAGTTCTTC	CASSSDRAYNEQFF
.	.	TRBJ2-3	TRBV5-4	TGTGCCAGCAGCGGGGAACCATCCCCAGGGGATACGCAGTATTTT	CASSGEPSPGDTQYF
.	TRBD1	TRBJ2-7	TRBV5-1	TGCGCCAGCAGCTTACCGGGACAGGGGAGAGAGCAGTACTTC	CASSLPGQGREQYF
.	.	TRBJ2-3	TRBV11-3	TGTGCCAGCAGCAAAAGCGGAACAGATACGCAGTATTTT	CASSKSGTDTQYF
.	.	TRBJ1-3	TRBV6-6	TGTGCCAGCAGTTGGGGGCCACAAACTGGAAACACCATATATTTT	CASSWGPQTGNTIYF
.	TRBD1	TRBJ2-7	TRBV4-3	TGCGCCAGCAGCTTCGGGACAGATGCTTCCTACGAGCAGTACTTC	CASSFGTDASYEQYF
.	TRBD2	TRBJ2-7	TRBV4-1	TGCGCCAGCAGCCAAGAAGTGGGGACTACCGTTCCCAAAGAGCAGTACTTC	CASSQEVGTTVPKEQYF
.	.	TRBJ2-7	TRBV19	TGTGCCAGTAGTATGGGGAGAGAGCAGTACTTC	CASSMGREQYF